This T cell receptor (beta chain) was observed in a study of monozygotic twins with inflammatory bowel disease. Per the germline V gene, CDR1 is LGHDT and CDR2 is YNNKEL (reference sequence). The CDR3 runs to 15 residues. For each CDR3 protein, TCRdb gives one entry from its re-call of the 5' RACE reads, without DNA. The sample's table shows around 150,000 distinct CDR3 sequences. The receptor was derived from a human donor with ulcerative colitis or Crohn's disease, or a healthy co-twin of an affected twin (not recorded which). This chain joins TRBV3-1 and TRBJ1-4; as DNA is missing, the TRBD1 call by TCRdb cannot be tested. The sequenced sample consisted of blood. The CDR3 sequence: CASSQPEGAGEKLFF. The entire variable domain, with the rest obtained from reference TRBV3-1 and TRBJ1-4, is as follows: DTAVSQTPKYLVTQMGNDKSIKCEQNLGHDTMYWYKQDSKKFLKIMFSYNNKELIINETVPNRFSPKSPDKAHLNLHINSLELGDSAVYFCASSQPEGAGEKLFFGSGTQLSVL.